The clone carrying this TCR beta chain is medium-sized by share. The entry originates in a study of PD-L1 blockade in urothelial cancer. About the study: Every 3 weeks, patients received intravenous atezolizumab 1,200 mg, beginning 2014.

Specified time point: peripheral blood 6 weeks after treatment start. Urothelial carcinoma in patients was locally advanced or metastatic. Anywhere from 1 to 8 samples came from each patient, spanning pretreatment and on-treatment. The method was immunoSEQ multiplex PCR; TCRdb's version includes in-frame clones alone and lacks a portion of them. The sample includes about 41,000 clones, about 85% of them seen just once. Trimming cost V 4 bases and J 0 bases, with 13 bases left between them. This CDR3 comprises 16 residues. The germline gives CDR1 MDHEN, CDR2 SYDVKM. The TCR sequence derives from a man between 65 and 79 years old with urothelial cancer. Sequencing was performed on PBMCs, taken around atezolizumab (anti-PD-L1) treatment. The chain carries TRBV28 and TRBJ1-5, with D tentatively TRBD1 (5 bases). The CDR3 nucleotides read TGTGCCAGCAGTTCGACCCGGGGGTATAGCAATCAGCCCCAGCATTTT. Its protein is CASSSTRGYSNQPQHF. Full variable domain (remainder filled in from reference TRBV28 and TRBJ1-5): DVKVTQSSRYLVKRTGEKVFLECVQDMDHENMFWYRQDPGLGLRLIYFSYDVKMKEKGDIPEGYSVSREKKERFSLILESASTNQTSMYLCASSSTRGYSNQPQHFGDGTRLSIL.